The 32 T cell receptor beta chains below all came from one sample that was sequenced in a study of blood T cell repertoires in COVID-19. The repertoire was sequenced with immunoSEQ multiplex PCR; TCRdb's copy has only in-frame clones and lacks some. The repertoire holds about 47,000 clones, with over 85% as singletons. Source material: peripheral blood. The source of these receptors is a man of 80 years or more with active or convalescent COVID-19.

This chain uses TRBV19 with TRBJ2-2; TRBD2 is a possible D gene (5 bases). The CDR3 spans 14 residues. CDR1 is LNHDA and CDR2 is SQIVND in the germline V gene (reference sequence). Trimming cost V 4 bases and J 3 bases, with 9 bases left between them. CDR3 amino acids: CASSSLAHTGELFF. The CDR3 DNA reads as TGTGCCAGTAGTAGCCTAGCTCACACCGGGGAGCTGTTTTTT.

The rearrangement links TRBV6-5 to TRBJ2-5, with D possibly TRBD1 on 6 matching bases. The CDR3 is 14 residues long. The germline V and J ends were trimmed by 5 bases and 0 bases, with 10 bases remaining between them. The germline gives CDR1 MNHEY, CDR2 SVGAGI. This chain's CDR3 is CASSRDRYQETQYF. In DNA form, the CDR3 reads TGTGCCAGCAGTCGCGACAGGTACCAAGAGACCCAGTACTTC.

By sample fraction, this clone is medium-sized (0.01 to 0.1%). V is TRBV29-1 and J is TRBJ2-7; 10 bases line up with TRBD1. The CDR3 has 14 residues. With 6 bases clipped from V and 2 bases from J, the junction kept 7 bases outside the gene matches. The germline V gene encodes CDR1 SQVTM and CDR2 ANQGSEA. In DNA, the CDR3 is TGCAGCGTCTATCAGGGACAGGGGACCTACGAGCAGTACTTC. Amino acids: CSVYQGQGTYEQYF.

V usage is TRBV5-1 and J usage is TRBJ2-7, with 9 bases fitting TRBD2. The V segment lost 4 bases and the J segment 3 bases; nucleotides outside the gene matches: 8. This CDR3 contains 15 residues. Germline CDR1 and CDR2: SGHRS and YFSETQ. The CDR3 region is CASSPIAGDGYEQYF. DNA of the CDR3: TGCGCCAGCAGCCCCATAGCGGGGGACGGCTACGAGCAGTACTTC.

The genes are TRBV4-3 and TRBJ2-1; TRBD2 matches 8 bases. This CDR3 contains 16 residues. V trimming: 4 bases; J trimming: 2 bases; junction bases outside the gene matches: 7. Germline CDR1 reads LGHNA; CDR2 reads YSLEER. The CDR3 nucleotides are TGCGCCAGCAGCCTCCAGGGGCGGGGGGCCTACAATGAGCAGTTCTTC. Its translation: CASSLQGRGAYNEQFF.

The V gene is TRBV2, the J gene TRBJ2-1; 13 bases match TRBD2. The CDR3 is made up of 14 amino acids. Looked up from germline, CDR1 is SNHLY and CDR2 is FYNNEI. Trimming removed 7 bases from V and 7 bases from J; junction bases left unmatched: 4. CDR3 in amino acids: CASITGLAGNEQFF. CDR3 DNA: TGTGCCAGCATCACGGGACTAGCGGGGAATGAGCAGTTCTTC.

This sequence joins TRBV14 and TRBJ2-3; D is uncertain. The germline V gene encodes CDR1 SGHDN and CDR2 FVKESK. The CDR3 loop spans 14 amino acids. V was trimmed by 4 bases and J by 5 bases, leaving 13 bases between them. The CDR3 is CASSRALGRDTQYF. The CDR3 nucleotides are TGTGCCAGCAGCCGGGCTTTGGGCAGAGATACGCAGTATTTT.

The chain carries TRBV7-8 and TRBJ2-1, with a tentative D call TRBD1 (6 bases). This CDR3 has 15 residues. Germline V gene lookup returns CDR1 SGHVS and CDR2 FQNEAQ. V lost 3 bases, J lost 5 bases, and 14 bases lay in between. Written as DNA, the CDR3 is TGTGCCAGCAGCTTTCGGGACACCATTAACAATGAGCAGTTCTTC. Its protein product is CASSFRDTINNEQFF. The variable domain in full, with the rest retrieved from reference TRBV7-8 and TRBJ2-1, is GAGVSQSPRYKVAKRGQDVALRCDPISGHVSLFWYQQALGQGPEFLTYFQNEAQLDKSGLPSDRFFAERPEGSVSTLKIQRTQQEDSAVYLCASSFRDTINNEQFFGPGTRLTVL.

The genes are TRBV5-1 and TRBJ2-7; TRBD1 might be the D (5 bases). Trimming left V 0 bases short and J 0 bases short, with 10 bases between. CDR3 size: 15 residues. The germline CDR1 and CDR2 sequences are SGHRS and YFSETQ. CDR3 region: CASSLAQGSSYEQYF. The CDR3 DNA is TGCGCCAGCAGCTTGGCGCAGGGCAGCTCCTACGAGCAGTACTTC.

The CDR3 nucleotides read TGTGCCAGCAGCTTATACAGGGGGGGGTCCACAGATACGCAGTATTTT. The encoded protein is CASSLYRGGSTDTQYF. The chain is built from TRBV7-2 and TRBJ2-3, with D perhaps matching TRBD1 (8 bases). This CDR3 is built from 16 residues. Looked up from germline, CDR1 is SGHTA and CDR2 is FQGNSA. V dropped 2 bases and J dropped 2 bases, with 14 bases sitting between them.

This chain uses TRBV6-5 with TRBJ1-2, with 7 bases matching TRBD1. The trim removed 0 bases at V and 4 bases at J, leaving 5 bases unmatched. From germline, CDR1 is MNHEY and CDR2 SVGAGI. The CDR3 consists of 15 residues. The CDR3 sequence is CASSYSDRVGYGYTF. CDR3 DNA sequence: TGTGCCAGCAGTTACTCTGACAGGGTGGGCTATGGCTACACCTTC.

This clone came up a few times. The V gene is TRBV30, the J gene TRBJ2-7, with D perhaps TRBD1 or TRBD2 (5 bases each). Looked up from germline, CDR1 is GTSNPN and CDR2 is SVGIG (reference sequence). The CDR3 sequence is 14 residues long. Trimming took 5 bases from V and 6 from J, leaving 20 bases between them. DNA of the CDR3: TGTGCCTGGGGGGCCGGTCCAAGGAGCGGCGAGCAGTACTTC. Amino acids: CAWGAGPRSGEQYF. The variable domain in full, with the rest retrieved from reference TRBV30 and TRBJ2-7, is SQTIHQWPATLVQPVGSPLSLECTVEGTSNPNLYWYRQAAGRGLQLLFYSVGIGQISSEVPQNLSASRPQDRQFILSSKKLLLSDSGFYLCAWGAGPRSGEQYFGPGTRLTVT.

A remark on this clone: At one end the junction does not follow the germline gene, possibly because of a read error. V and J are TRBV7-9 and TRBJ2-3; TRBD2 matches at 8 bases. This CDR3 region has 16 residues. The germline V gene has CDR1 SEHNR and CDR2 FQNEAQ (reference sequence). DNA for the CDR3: TGTGCCAGCAGCCTAGCGTCCGGGGGGGCTACAGATACGCAGTATTTT. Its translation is CASSLASGGATDTQYF. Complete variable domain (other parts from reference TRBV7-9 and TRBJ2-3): DTGVSQNPRHKITKRGQNVTFRCDPISEHNRLYWYRQTLGQGPEFLTYFQNEAQLEKSRLLSDRFSAERPKGSFSTLEIQRTEQGDSAMYLCASSLASGGATDTQYFGPGTRLTVL.

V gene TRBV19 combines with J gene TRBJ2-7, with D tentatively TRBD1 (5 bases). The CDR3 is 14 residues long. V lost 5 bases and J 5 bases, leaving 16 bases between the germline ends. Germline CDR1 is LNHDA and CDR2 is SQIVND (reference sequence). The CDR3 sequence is CASSPQAGSNEQYF. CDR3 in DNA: TGTGCCAGTAGTCCGCAGGCAGGGTCCAACGAGCAGTACTTC.

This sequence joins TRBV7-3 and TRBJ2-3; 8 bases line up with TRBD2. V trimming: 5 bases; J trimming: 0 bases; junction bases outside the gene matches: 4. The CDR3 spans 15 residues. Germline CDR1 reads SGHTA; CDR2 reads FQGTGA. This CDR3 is CASSPGGGSTDTQYF. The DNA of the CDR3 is TGTGCCAGCAGCCCGGGCGGGGGGAGCACAGATACGCAGTATTTT.

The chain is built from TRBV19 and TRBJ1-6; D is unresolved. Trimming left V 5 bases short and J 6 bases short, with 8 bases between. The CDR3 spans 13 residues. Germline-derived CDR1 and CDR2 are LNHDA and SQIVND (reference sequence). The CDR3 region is CASSPTLNSPLHF. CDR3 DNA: TGTGCCAGTAGTCCAACTCTTAATTCACCCCTCCACTTT.

As DNA, the CDR3 is TGCAGCGTTGTCCACAACCCGGTAACTAGCGGAGGTACTAGCACAGATACGCAGTATTTT. Translated, it gives CSVVHNPVTSGGTSTDTQYF. V gene TRBV29-1 combines with J gene TRBJ2-3; TRBD2 matches 8 bases. Germline loops: CDR1 SQVTM, CDR2 ANQGSEA. This CDR3 contains 20 residues. Trimming cost V 4 bases and J 0 bases; bases outside gene matches: 21.

Here the CDR3 reads CAWSVFQGDFSDGFGTEAFF. The CDR3 DNA is TGTGCCTGGAGTGTATTCCAGGGCGATTTTTCGGACGGTTTCGGGACTGAAGCTTTCTTT. This chain uses TRBV30 with TRBJ1-1, with D perhaps TRBD1 (5 bases). CDR1 and CDR2 (germline): GTSNPN, SVGIG (reference sequence). The CDR3 covers 20 residues. Trimming left V 0 bases short and J 5 bases short, with 31 bases between.

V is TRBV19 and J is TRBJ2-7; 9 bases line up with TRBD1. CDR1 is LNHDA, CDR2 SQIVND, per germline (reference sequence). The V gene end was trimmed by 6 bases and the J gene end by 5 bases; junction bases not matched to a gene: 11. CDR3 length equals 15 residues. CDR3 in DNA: TGTGCCAGTAGCGACAGGGGGACTTTAAGCCACGAGCAGTACTTC. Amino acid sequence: CASSDRGTLSHEQYF.

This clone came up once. CDR3 in amino acids: CASSQGTGGRNEQFF. The DNA for the CDR3 is TGTGCCAGTAGCCAAGGGACAGGGGGCCGCAATGAGCAGTTCTTC. The gene calls are TRBV19 and TRBJ2-1; TRBD1 matches at 12 bases. Germline CDR1 LNHDA, CDR2 SQIVND (reference sequence). The CDR3 extends over 15 amino acids. The J segment lost 6 bases and the V segment lost 6 bases, leaving 6 bases of the junction unmatched.

This chain's CDR3 is CSAPVFNTEAFF. CDR3 DNA: TGCAGCGCCCCCGTTTTCAACACTGAAGCTTTCTTT. This chain uses TRBV29-1 with TRBJ1-1, with D unresolved. The CDR3 contains 12 residues. CDR1 is SQVTM and CDR2 is ANQGSEA in the germline V gene. V lost 7 bases and J lost 2, with 11 bases in between.

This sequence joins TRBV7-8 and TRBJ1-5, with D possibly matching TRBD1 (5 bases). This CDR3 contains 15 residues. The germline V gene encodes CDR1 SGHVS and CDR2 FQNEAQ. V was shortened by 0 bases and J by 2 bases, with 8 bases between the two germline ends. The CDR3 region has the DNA TGTGCCAGCAGCTTAGCTACGGGGGGCAATCAGCCCCAGCATTTT. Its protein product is CASSLATGGNQPQHF.

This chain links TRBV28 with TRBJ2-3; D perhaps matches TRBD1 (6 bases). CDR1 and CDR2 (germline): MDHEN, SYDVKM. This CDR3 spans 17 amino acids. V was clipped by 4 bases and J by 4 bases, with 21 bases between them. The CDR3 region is CASSYPGTPKGSDTQYF. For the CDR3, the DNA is TGTGCCAGCAGTTACCCCGGGACACCGAAGGGCTCAGATACGCAGTATTTT.

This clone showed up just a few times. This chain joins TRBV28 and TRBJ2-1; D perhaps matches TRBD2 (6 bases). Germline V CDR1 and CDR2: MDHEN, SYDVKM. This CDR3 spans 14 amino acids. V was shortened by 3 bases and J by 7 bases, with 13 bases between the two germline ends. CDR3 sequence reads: CASSFLGGRNEQFF. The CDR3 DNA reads TGTGCCAGCAGTTTCCTTGGAGGGCGGAATGAGCAGTTCTTC.

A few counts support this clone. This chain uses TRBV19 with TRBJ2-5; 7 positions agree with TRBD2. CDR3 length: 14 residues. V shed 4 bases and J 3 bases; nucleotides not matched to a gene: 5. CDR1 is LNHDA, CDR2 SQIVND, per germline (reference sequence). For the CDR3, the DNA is TGTGCCAGTAGTACACTAGCGACTAAAGAGACCCAGTACTTC. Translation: CASSTLATKETQYF.

The CDR3 bases are TGTGCCAGCCAGGGGGACAGCACTAACTATGGCTACACCTTC. This encodes CASQGDSTNYGYTF. The chain is built from TRBV19 and TRBJ1-2; 7 bases align to TRBD1. In germline, CDR1 is LNHDA, CDR2 SQIVND (reference sequence). V lost 9 bases, J lost 0 bases, and 7 bases stayed unmatched. The CDR3 totals 14 residues.

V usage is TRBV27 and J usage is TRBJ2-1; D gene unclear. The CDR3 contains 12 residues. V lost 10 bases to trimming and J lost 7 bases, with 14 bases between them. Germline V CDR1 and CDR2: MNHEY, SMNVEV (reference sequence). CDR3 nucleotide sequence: TGTGCCACCACCATGACCGGGAATGAGCAGTTCTTC. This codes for CATTMTGNEQFF.

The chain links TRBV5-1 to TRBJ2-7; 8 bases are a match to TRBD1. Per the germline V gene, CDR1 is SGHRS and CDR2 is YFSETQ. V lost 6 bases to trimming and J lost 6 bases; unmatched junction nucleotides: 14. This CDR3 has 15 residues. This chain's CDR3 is CASTINGQGWSEQYF. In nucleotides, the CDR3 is TGCGCCAGCACCATCAATGGACAGGGCTGGAGCGAGCAGTACTTC.

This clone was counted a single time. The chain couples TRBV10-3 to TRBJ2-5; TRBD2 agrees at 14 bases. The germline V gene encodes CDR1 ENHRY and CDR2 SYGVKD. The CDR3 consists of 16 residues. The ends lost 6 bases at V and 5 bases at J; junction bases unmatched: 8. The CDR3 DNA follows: TGTGCCATCAGCCCGGGACTAGCGGGGGCCGGGGAGACCCAGTACTTC. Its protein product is CAISPGLAGAGETQYF.

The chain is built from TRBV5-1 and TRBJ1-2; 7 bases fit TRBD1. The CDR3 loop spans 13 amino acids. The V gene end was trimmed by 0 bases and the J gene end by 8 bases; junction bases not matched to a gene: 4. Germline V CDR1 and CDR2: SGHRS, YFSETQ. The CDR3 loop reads CASSLGGGRGYTF. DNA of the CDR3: TGCGCCAGCAGCTTGGGAGGGGGCCGGGGCTACACCTTC.

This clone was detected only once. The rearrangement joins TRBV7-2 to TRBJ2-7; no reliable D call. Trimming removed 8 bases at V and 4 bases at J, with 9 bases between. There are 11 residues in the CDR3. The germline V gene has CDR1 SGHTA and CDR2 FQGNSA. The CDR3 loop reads CASSRSYEQYF. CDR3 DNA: TGTGCCAGCTCAAGGAGTTACGAGCAGTACTTC.

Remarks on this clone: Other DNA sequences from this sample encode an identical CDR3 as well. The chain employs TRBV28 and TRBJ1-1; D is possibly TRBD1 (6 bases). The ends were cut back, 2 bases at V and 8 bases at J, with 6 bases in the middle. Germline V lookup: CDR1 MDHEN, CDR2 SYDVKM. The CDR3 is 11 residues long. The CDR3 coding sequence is TGTGCCAGCAGTTTACAGGGGGAAGCTTTCTTT. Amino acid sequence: CASSLQGEAFF.